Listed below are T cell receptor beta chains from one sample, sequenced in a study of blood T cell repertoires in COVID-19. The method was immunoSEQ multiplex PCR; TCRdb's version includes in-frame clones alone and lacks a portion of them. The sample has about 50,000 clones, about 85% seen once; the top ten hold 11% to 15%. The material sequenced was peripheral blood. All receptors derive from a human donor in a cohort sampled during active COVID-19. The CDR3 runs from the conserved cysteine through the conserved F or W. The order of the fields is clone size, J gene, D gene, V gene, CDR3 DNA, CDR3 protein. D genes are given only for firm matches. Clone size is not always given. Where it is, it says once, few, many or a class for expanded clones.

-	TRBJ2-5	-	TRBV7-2	TGTGCCAGCAGCTCACAGCGGAAAGAGACCCAGTACTTC	CASSSQRKETQYF
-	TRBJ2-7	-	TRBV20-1	TGCAGTGCCAGTGGGGACTCGTCCTACGAGCAGTACTTC	CSASGDSSYEQYF
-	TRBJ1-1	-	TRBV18	TGTGCCAGCTCACGGGGACACCCGAACACTGAAGCTTTCTTT	CASSRGHPNTEAFF
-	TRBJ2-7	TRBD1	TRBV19	TGTGCCAGTAGTACGCAGGGGGCTGGGTACGAGCAGTACTTC	CASSTQGAGYEQYF
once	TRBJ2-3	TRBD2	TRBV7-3	TGTGCCAGCAGCCAGGGACTAGCACTCACAGATACGCAGTATTTT	CASSQGLALTDTQYF
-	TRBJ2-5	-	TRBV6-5	TGTGCCAGCACATGGGCAGTCCAAGAGACCCAGTACTTC	CASTWAVQETQYF
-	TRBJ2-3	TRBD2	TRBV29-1	TGCAGCGTCTTGAAGGCTAGCGGGAATCTAGATACGCAGTATTTT	CSVLKASGNLDTQYF
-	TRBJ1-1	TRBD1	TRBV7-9	TGTGCCAGCAGCTCGATCAGGCCGGGACAGGGAGAAGCTTTCTTT	CASSSIRPGQGEAFF
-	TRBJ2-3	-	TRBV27	TGTGCCAGCAGATCCCAGATACCCACAGATACGCAGTATTTT	CASRSQIPTDTQYF
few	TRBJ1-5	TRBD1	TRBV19	TGTGCCAGTAGTATCGGGGGGACAGGGAATCAGCCCCAGCATTTT	CASSIGGTGNQPQHF
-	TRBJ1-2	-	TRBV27	TGTGCCAGCAGCCGGGACACTAGCTATGGCTACACCTTC	CASSRDTSYGYTF
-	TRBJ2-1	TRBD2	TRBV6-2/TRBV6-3	TGTGCCAGCAGCCTTAGCGGGATCGAGCAGTTCTTC	CASSLSGIEQFF
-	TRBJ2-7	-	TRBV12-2	TGTGCAAGTCGTCTGCCGCGACAGGGCGGCTCCTACGAGCAGTACTTC	CASRLPRQGGSYEQYF
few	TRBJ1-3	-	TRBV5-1	TGCGCCAGCAGCTTGGGGACAGTCACTGGAAACACCATATATTTT	CASSLGTVTGNTIYF
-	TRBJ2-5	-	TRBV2	TGTGCCAGCAGTGAAGAATCGAAGCGGACCCAGTACTTC	CASSEESKRTQYF
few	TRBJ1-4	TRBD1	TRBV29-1	TGCAGCGCTCGAGCCCCTCTGCGGGACAGGGGGGATTCGACTAATGAAAAACTGTTTTTT	CSARAPLRDRGDSTNEKLFF
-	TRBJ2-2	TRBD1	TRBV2	TGTGCCAGCAGGACAGGGCCCGGGGAGCTGTTTTTT	CASRTGPGELFF
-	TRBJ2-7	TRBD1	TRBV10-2	TGCGCCAGCAGCCCGGGACAGGGGGCGCGCGAGCAGTACTTC	CASSPGQGAREQYF
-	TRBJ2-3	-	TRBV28	TGTGCCAGCAGCCCCGCTAGGCCCCCAGATACGCAGTATTTT	CASSPARPPDTQYF
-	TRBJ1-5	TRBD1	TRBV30	TGTGCCTGGGGTAGGACAGGGGCGAATCAGCCCCAGCATTTT	CAWGRTGANQPQHF
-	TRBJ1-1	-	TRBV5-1	TGCGCCAGCAGCTTGAGCGGAGTAGAAGCTTTCTTT	CASSLSGVEAFF
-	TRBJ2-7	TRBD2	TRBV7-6	TGTGCCAGCAGCTCGCGGGGACTAGCGGGCGACGAGCAGTACTTC	CASSSRGLAGDEQYF
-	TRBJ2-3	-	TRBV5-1	TGCGCCAGCAGCCCCGGGGAAGTTTACACAGATACGCAGTATTTT	CASSPGEVYTDTQYF
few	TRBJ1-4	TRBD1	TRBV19	TGTGCCAGTAGGGACAGGGCCCCTGAAAAACTGTTTTTT	CASRDRAPEKLFF
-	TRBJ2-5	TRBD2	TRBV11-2	TGTGCCAGCAGCTTAGGACTAGCGGGTATCGAAACCCAGTACTTC	CASSLGLAGIETQYF
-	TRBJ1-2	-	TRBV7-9	TGTGCCAGCAGCTTAGGGGTGGGGCAGGGAAACTATGGCTACACCTTC	CASSLGVGQGNYGYTF
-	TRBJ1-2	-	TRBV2	TGTGCCAGCAGTGAACAATCTAGAGGCTACACCTTC	CASSEQSRGYTF
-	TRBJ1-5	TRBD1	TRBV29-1	TGCAGCGTCTCGACAGGGGGCGCCGGACAGCCCCAGCATTTT	CSVSTGGAGQPQHF
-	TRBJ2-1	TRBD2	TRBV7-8	TGTGCCAGCAGCTCCGGGACTAGCGGGAGTAGGTATGAGCAGTTCTTC	CASSSGTSGSRYEQFF
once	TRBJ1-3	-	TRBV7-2	TGTGCCAGCAGCTTAGGGTCGGGGGGGACTGGAAACACCATATATTTT	CASSLGSGGTGNTIYF
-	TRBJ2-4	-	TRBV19	TGTGCCAGTAGTATATACGGGACATCCAGGATACCCAAAAACATTCAGTACTTC	CASSIYGTSRIPKNIQYF
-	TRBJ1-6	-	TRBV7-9	TGTGCCAGCAGCCAACTAGGATCACCCCTCCACTTT	CASSQLGSPLHF
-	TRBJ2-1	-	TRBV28	TGTGCCAGCAGTCCCCTATCTACCGCGCTCCTATACAATGAGCAGTTCTTC	CASSPLSTALLYNEQFF
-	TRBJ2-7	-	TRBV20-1	TGCAGTGCTAGTCACCCCCGGGAGAGGTACGAGCAGTACTTC	CSASHPRERYEQYF
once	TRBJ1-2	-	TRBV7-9	TGTGCCAGCAGCTTAACGGGAGCGGGTGGCTACACCTTC	CASSLTGAGGYTF
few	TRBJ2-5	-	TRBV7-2	TGTGCCAGCAGCCCTCAGATACGAGAGACCCAGTACTTC	CASSPQIRETQYF
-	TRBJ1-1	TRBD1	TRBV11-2	TGTGCCAGCAGCCCCGGGGACAGGCCGAACACTGAAGCTTTCTTT	CASSPGDRPNTEAFF
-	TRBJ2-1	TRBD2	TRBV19	TGTGCCAGTAGCCCAGAGGGCCCGACTAGCCTATCTCTCTACAATGAGCAGTTCTTC	CASSPEGPTSLSLYNEQFF
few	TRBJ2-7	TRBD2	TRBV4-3	TGCGCCAGCAGCCCGCTCCTAGCGGGATCAAACGAGCAGTACTTC	CASSPLLAGSNEQYF
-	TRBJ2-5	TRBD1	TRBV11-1	TGTGCCAGCAGCTCTGGGACAGGACGGGGATCCCAGTACTTC	CASSSGTGRGSQYF
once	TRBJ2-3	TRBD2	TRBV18	TGTGCCAGCTCACTGCCTAGCGGGGGGACAGATACGCAGTATTTT	CASSLPSGGTDTQYF
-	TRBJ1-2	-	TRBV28	TGTGCCAGCAGTTCTCCGTCGGGGGGCCGAAACTATGGCTACACCTTC	CASSSPSGGRNYGYTF
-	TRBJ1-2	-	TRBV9	TGTGCCAGCAGCTCACAAAACCACCTTAACTATGGCTACACCTTC	CASSSQNHLNYGYTF
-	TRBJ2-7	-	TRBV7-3	TGTGCCAGCAGTTCTACACCGAACGGGGACGAGCAGTACTTC	CASSSTPNGDEQYF
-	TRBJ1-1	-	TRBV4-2	TGTGCCAGCAGCCAAGGAGGGAGGAACACTGAAGCTTTCTTT	CASSQGGRNTEAFF
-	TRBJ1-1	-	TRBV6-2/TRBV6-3	TGTGCCAGCAGTCTTCAGGGTAACACTGAAGCTTTCTTT	CASSLQGNTEAFF
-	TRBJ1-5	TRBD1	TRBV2	TGTGCCAGCAGTGTTCAGGGGGCAGCAGTAGGTCAGCCCCAGCATTTT	CASSVQGAAVGQPQHF
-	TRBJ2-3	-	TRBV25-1	TGTGCCAGCAGCCCTAAGGGCGGGAATAGGCCAGATACGCAGTATTTT	CASSPKGGNRPDTQYF
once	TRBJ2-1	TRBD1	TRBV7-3	TGTGCCAGCAGCCCACAGGGGGCTAACCGACGACCTGGTGAGCAGTTCTTC	CASSPQGANRRPGEQFF
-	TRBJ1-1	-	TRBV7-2	TGTGCCAGCAGCTTAGAGGGACATGCGAACACTGAAGCTTTCTTT	CASSLEGHANTEAFF
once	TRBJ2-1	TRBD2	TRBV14	TGTGCCAGCAGCCACCGAGTAGGACTAGCGGGGGTCAATGAGCAGTTCTTC	CASSHRVGLAGVNEQFF
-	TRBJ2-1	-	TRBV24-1	TGTGCCACCAGTGACCTCAGCGGTGAGCAGTTCTTC	CATSDLSGEQFF
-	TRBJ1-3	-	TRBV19	TGTGCCAGTGGGACATCCTATCGTAACACCATATATTTT	CASGTSYRNTIYF